This paragraph reports one TCR beta chain. This entry is derived from a study of blood T cell repertoires in COVID-19. Using immunoSEQ multiplex PCR, the repertoire was profiled, and TCRdb retains in-frame clones only, with some absent. The sample has 200,000 to 250,000 clones, around 88% seen once. This CDR3 is 14 amino acids long. CDR1 SGHDN and CDR2 FVKESK come from the germline V gene. V was pared by 5 bases and J by 6 bases, with 16 bases between. The sequenced sample consisted of peripheral blood. The receptor's source is a man at least 80 years old with acute or convalescent COVID-19. This sequence joins TRBV14 and TRBJ1-1, with D possibly matching TRBD1 (5 bases). CDR3 loop: CASSAAGYQAEAFF. The CDR3 bases are TGTGCCAGCAGCGCGGCAGGGTATCAGGCTGAAGCTTTCTTT.